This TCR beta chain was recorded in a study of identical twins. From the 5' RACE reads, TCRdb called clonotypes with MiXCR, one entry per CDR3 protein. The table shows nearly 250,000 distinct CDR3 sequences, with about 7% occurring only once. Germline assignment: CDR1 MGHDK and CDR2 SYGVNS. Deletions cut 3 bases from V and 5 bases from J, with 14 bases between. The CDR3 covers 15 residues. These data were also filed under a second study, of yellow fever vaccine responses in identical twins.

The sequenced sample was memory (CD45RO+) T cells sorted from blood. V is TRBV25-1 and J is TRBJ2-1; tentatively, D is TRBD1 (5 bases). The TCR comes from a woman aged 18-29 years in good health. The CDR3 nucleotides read TGTGCCAGCAGTGACCCCAGGGTGTCGGACAATGAGCAGTTCTTC. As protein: CASSDPRVSDNEQFF.